Each of the 30 T cell receptor beta chains below was sequenced from the same sample in a study of response to subunit inactivated influenza vaccine. TCRdb called the RT-PCR reads again in MiXCR, with one record for every CDR3 protein. The sample shows 530,000 or so distinct CDR3 sequences, 12% to 15% of them seen only once. Material: PBMCs from blood, obtained roughly 12 days after vaccination. The receptors originated from a man aged 45 to 65 who received an inactivated influenza vaccine.

This clonotype was picked up a small number of times. The CDR3 DNA is TGTGCCAGCAGTTTATCGGGCCTAGCTAGCACAGATACGCAGTATTTT. Translation gives CASSLSGLASTDTQYF. The chain joins TRBV28 to TRBJ2-3; D perhaps matches TRBD2 (5 bases). The length of the CDR3 is 16 residues. Between the trimmed V and J ends, which lost 1 base and 0 bases, there was a span of 11 bases. CDR1 and CDR2 (germline): MDHEN, SYDVKM.

The chain is built from TRBV5-5 and TRBJ1-1; D not certain. The CDR3 is 15 residues long. From germline, CDR1 is SGHKS and CDR2 YYEKEE (reference sequence). V was clipped by 2 bases and J by 2 bases, with 13 bases between them. The CDR3 protein is CASSFAYLPNTEAFF. The CDR3 coding sequence is TGTGCCAGCAGCTTTGCTTACCTCCCAAACACTGAAGCTTTCTTT.

In its sample, this clonotype was seen a few times. This chain links TRBV5-1 with TRBJ2-5, with D perhaps TRBD1 (5 bases). Germline CDR1 and CDR2: SGHRS and YFSETQ. Deletions cut 4 bases from V and 5 bases from J, with 21 bases between. The length of the CDR3 is 16 residues. CDR3 bases: TGCGCCAGCAGCGCCTATCAAGGGGCAATGGGGGAGACCCAGTACTTC. It translates to CASSAYQGAMGETQYF.

This clonotype was found many times. This chain uses TRBV12-3 or TRBV12-4 with TRBJ2-7; 12 nucleotides agree with TRBD2. Losses at the gene ends were 5 bases for V and 4 bases for J; bases not matched to a gene: 6. There are 15 residues in the CDR3. CDR3 region: CASSETSGRWYEQYF. The CDR3 bases are TGTGCCAGCAGTGAAACTAGCGGGAGGTGGTACGAGCAGTACTTC.

The V and J genes are TRBV4-2 and TRBJ2-3; maybe TRBD2 (5 bases). Trimming took off 1 base at V and 3 bases at J, with 17 bases between the two ends. Germline loops: CDR1 LGHNA, CDR2 YNFKEQ. CDR3 length: 17 residues. The CDR3 DNA reads TGTGCCAGCAGCCAAGGCGCATCCAGCGGTAGTACAGATACGCAGTATTTT. Translating gives CASSQGASSGSTDTQYF.

The chain couples TRBV27 to TRBJ2-1; 7 bases align to TRBD1. The CDR3 runs to 13 residues. Germline-derived CDR1 and CDR2 are MNHEY and SMNVEV (reference sequence). Trimming cost V 7 bases and J 6 bases; bases outside gene matches: 6. CDR3 region: CASTPGGGNEQFF. The CDR3 region has the DNA TGTGCCAGCACTCCAGGGGGTGGCAATGAGCAGTTCTTC.

This clonotype came up a few times. This chain links TRBV10-2 with TRBJ2-3; D is ambiguous. The CDR3 totals 11 residues. Per germline, CDR1 WSHSY and CDR2 SAAADI. With 2 bases removed from V and 8 bases from J, the gap between germline ends came to 5 bases. The CDR3 coding sequence is TGCGCCAGCAGTGAGGGTGCTACGCAGTATTTT. It is translated as CASSEGATQYF.

The table lists this clonotype with a few counts. The chain has TRBV3-1 and TRBJ2-6; the D gene is possibly TRBD1 (6 bases). Looked up from germline, CDR1 is LGHDT and CDR2 is YNNKEL (reference sequence). The CDR3 consists of 17 residues. Trimming left V 4 bases short and J 4 bases short, with 17 bases between. The CDR3 nucleotides are TGTGCCAGCAGCCCGACCGGGACATTCTCCGGGGCCAACGTCCTGACTTTC. Translation gives CASSPTGTFSGANVLTF.

In the case of this clonotype: With a much larger clone just one base away, this may be a read error. The V gene is TRBV9, the J gene TRBJ2-1; D is undetermined. The germline V and J ends were trimmed by 0 bases and 6 bases, with 4 bases remaining between them. Germline-derived CDR1 and CDR2 are SGDLS and YYNGEE. CDR3 length: 12 amino acids. The CDR3 protein is CASSVGVNEQFF. The DNA for the CDR3 is TGTGCCAGCAGCGTAGGGGTCAATGAGCAGTTCTTC. Complete variable domain (other parts from reference TRBV9 and TRBJ2-1): DSGVTQTPKHLITATGQRVTLRCSPRSGDLSVYWYQQSLDQGLQFLIQYYNGEERAKGNILERFSAQQFPDLHSELNLSSLELGDSALYFCASSVGVNEQFFGPGTRLTVL.

This clonotype appeared a few times. CDR3 in DNA: TGCAGTGCTAGCGGGGACAGCAGAAGGATAGAGACCCAGTACTTC. Encoded protein: CSASGDSRRIETQYF. V is TRBV20-1 and J is TRBJ2-5, with 7 bases fitting TRBD1. The CDR3 contains 15 residues. V shed 3 bases, J shed 4 bases, and the junction held 11 bases outside the gene matches. Germline loops: CDR1 DFQATT, CDR2 SNEGSKA (reference sequence).

This chain uses TRBV20-1 with TRBJ1-1; D ambiguous. The CDR3 has 15 amino acids. V gave up 6 bases and J gave up 0 bases, with 17 bases separating them. CDR1 is DFQATT, CDR2 SNEGSKA, per germline (reference sequence). The CDR3 is CSAPRLGGMNTEAFF. CDR3 in DNA: TGCAGTGCCCCGAGATTGGGTGGGATGAACACTGAAGCTTTCTTT.

The V and J genes are TRBV7-9 and TRBJ2-1, with D possibly called TRBD1 or TRBD2 (5 bases each). CDR1 and CDR2 (germline): SEHNR, FQNEAQ (reference sequence). This CDR3 has 15 residues. V was pared by 9 bases and J by 0 bases, with 15 bases between. The CDR3 DNA reads as TGTGCCAGTACCCGGGGCGCCAACTCCTACAATGAGCAGTTCTTC. It codes for CASTRGANSYNEQFF.

The chain links TRBV6-5 to TRBJ1-6, with 7 nucleotides matching TRBD1. This CDR3 is 14 amino acids long. After removal of 2 bases from V and 7 bases from J, the junction contained 2 bases not matched to a gene. The germline CDR1 and CDR2 sequences are MNHEY and SVGAGI. CDR3 amino acids: CASSYRGQNSPLHF. The DNA for the CDR3 is TGTGCCAGCAGTTACAGGGGGCAAAATTCACCCCTCCACTTT.

CDR3 DNA sequence: TGCAGCGCTCATCCGGGACAGGGTTACGAGACCCAGTACTTC. It yields the protein CSAHPGQGYETQYF. The rearrangement links TRBV29-1 to TRBJ2-5; 9 positions match TRBD1. CDR3 length: 14 residues. Unmatched junction bases numbered 11, after V lost 7 bases and J lost 5 bases. Germline V CDR1 and CDR2: SQVTM, ANQGSEA.

This clonotype was counted ten times or more. The rearrangement joins TRBV7-2 to TRBJ2-5; 7 positions agree with TRBD2. CDR1 and CDR2 from the germline V gene are SGHTA and FQGNSA. This CDR3 has 15 residues. V trimming: 2 bases; J trimming: 2 bases; junction bases outside the gene matches: 5. The chain's CDR3 is CASSLRRENQETQYF. The DNA for the CDR3 is TGTGCCAGCAGCTTACGGCGGGAGAATCAAGAGACCCAGTACTTC. Combining the CDR3 with reference TRBV7-2 and TRBJ2-5 gives the whole variable domain GAGVSQSPSNKVTEKGKDVELRCDPISGHTALYWYRQSLGQGLEFLIYFQGNSAPDKSGLPSDRFSAERTGGSVSTLTIQRTQQEDSAVYLCASSLRRENQETQYFGPGTRLLVL.

This clonotype was seen a handful of times. J is TRBJ2-2 and V is TRBV5-1, with 10 nucleotides matching TRBD2. J was trimmed by 5 bases and V by 5 bases; bases with no gene match: 9. From germline, CDR1 is SGHRS and CDR2 YFSETQ. This CDR3 comprises 16 residues. CDR3 bases: TGCGCCAGCAGTCCCTCTAGCGGGGGACTAACCGGGGAGCTGTTTTTT. Protein sequence: CASSPSSGGLTGELFF.

This clonotype was seen a few times. The V and J genes are TRBV6-2 or TRBV6-3 and TRBJ2-1; D gene uncertain. V was cut by 5 bases and J by 6 bases, with 5 bases left in between. The CDR3 is 11 amino acids. Germline lookup yields CDR1 MNHEY and CDR2 SVGEGT. CDR3 bases: TGTGCCAGCAGTACGGTCAATGAGCAGTTCTTC. Its protein product is CASSTVNEQFF.

This sequence joins TRBV5-6 and TRBJ2-1, with D possibly TRBD2 on 5 matching bases. The germline V and J ends were trimmed by 2 bases and 4 bases, with 7 bases remaining between them. CDR3 size: 13 residues. CDR1 is SGHDT, CDR2 YYEEEE, per germline. This CDR3 reads CASSFSEYNEQFF. The CDR3 DNA reads TGTGCCAGCAGCTTTAGCGAATACAATGAGCAGTTCTTC.

Ten or more counts support this clonotype. V and J are TRBV7-9 and TRBJ2-5, with unresolved D. CDR3 size: 13 residues. The germline V gene has CDR1 SEHNR and CDR2 FQNEAQ (reference sequence). The V end was cut by 5 bases, the J end by 3 bases, with 10 bases between. CDR3 bases: TGTGCCAGCAGCCACCCTCTGGAAGAGACCCAGTACTTC. Its translation is CASSHPLEETQYF.

The V gene is TRBV7-8, the J gene TRBJ2-5; D is perhaps TRBD1 or TRBD2 (5 bases each). V dropped 1 base and J dropped 2 bases, with 14 bases sitting between them. CDR1 and CDR2 (germline): SGHVS, FQNEAQ. This CDR3 is built from 16 residues. CDR3 in amino acids: CASSLVHPGRQETQYF. In nucleotides, the CDR3 is TGTGCCAGCAGCTTAGTCCACCCGGGACGTCAAGAGACCCAGTACTTC. The entire variable domain, with the rest obtained from reference TRBV7-8 and TRBJ2-5, is as follows: GAGVSQSPRYKVAKRGQDVALRCDPISGHVSLFWYQQALGQGPEFLTYFQNEAQLDKSGLPSDRFFAERPEGSVSTLKIQRTQQEDSAVYLCASSLVHPGRQETQYFGPGTRLLVL.

This chain links TRBV6-5 with TRBJ1-2; D is unresolved. Trimming removed 2 bases from V and 4 bases from J, with 11 bases in between. Germline values: CDR1 MNHEY, CDR2 SVGAGI. There are 14 residues in the CDR3. CDR3 sequence (DNA): TGTGCCAGCAGTTACCCCGGTGAGGTCTATGGCTACACCTTC. Translated: CASSYPGEVYGYTF.

The gene calls are TRBV7-2 and TRBJ2-2, with D possibly TRBD1 on 6 matching bases. The CDR3 is made up of 13 amino acids. The V and J ends lost 9 bases and 7 bases respectively, with 15 bases between them. The germline V gene encodes CDR1 SGHTA and CDR2 FQGNSA. CDR3 nucleotide sequence: TGTGCCAGTGCACCAGGGGCGAACGGGGAGCTGTTTTTT. Translation: CASAPGANGELFF. Together with reference TRBV7-2 and TRBJ2-2, the CDR3 gives the full variable domain: GAGVSQSPSNKVTEKGKDVELRCDPISGHTALYWYRQSLGQGLEFLIYFQGNSAPDKSGLPSDRFSAERTGGSVSTLTIQRTQQEDSAVYLCASAPGANGELFFGEGSRLTVL.

V and J are TRBV20-1 and TRBJ2-3; D is possibly TRBD2 (6 bases). Germline-derived CDR1 and CDR2 are DFQATT and SNEGSKA (reference sequence). Trimming left V 3 bases short and J 2 bases short, with 15 bases between. The CDR3 runs to 15 residues. CDR3 bases: TGCAGTGCTAGTGGGGGTAGCGGTAACACAGATACGCAGTATTTT. This gives the protein CSASGGSGNTDTQYF.

The chain is built from TRBV11-2 and TRBJ2-1, with TRBD2 identical over 9 bases. In germline, CDR1 is SGHAT, CDR2 FQNNGV. CDR3 length: 17 residues. V was clipped by 1 base and J by 4 bases; unmatched bases: 8. The CDR3, as DNA: TGTGCCAGCAGCTTAGTGTCTTTGCGGGGGGGGTACAATGAGCAGTTCTTC. Its protein product is CASSLVSLRGGYNEQFF.

The table lists this clonotype with a few counts. The genes are TRBV9 and TRBJ2-3; tentatively, D is TRBD2 (6 bases). V was clipped by 4 bases and J by 3 bases, with 18 bases between them. CDR3 length equals 16 residues. Germline CDR1 is SGDLS and CDR2 is YYNGEE. The CDR3, as DNA: TGTGCCAGCAGCCCCCGGAGGGCTAGCGTTACAGATACGCAGTATTTT. This codes for CASSPRRASVTDTQYF.

In its sample, this clonotype was seen once. The rearrangement links TRBV2 to TRBJ2-5; 13 bases are shared with TRBD2. This CDR3 spans 16 amino acids. Germline CDR1 SNHLY, CDR2 FYNNEI. The J segment lost 5 bases and the V segment lost 1 base, leaving 4 bases of the junction unmatched. The CDR3 region has the DNA TGTGCCAGCAGTGAAGGGACTAGCGGGAGAGGGGAGACCCAGTACTTC. It specifies CASSEGTSGRGETQYF.

This clonotype has a handful of counts. The gene calls are TRBV5-1 and TRBJ2-3, with D possibly matching TRBD1 (5 bases). V was shortened by 0 bases and J by 6 bases, with 14 bases between the two germline ends. The CDR3 spans 15 residues. Germline loops: CDR1 SGHRS, CDR2 YFSETQ. The CDR3 DNA reads as TGCGCCAGCAGCTTGGGGGATACTTCAGGGGATACGCAGTATTTT. Translation gives CASSLGDTSGDTQYF.

This chain uses TRBV3-1 with TRBJ2-2; 12 nucleotides line up with TRBD2. The length of the CDR3 is 18 residues. Trimming removed 7 bases from V and 3 bases from J; junction bases left unmatched: 12. The V gene's germline CDR1 is LGHDT and CDR2 YNNKEL (reference sequence). The CDR3: CASNYLAGGPFDTGELFF. Written as DNA, the CDR3 is TGTGCCAGCAACTATCTAGCGGGGGGGCCCTTTGACACCGGGGAGCTGTTTTTT.

This clonotype has only a few counts. V and J are TRBV7-2 and TRBJ2-7; D gene uncertain. Trimming left V 7 bases short and J 2 bases short, with 18 bases between. The germline gives CDR1 SGHTA, CDR2 FQGNSA. The CDR3 extends over 15 amino acids. Written as DNA, the CDR3 is TGTGCCAGCACATCTTCTGAGGCAGTTGCCTACGAGCAGTACTTC. Amino acid sequence: CASTSSEAVAYEQYF.

This clonotype was counted at least ten times. This chain uses TRBV5-1 with TRBJ2-2, with D possibly matching TRBD1 (5 bases). The ends were cut back, 5 bases at V and 0 bases at J, with 11 bases in the middle. Germline V gives CDR1 SGHRS, CDR2 YFSETQ. The CDR3 has 15 residues. CDR3 DNA: TGCGCCAGCAGACTTGACAGTGCGAACACCGGGGAGCTGTTTTTT. This codes for CASRLDSANTGELFF.